The T cell receptor (beta chain) under discussion was sequenced for a study of blood T cell repertoires in COVID-19. Study-level background: Sites in the United States, Italy and Spain provided acute and convalescent COVID-19 samples.

Germline V CDR1 and CDR2: SGHTS, YDEGEE. Trimming removed 3 bases from V and 5 bases from J, with 7 bases in between. There are 12 residues in the CDR3. Some clones are missing from TCRdb's copy, which holds only in-frame ones; the method was immunoSEQ multiplex PCR. The sample lists roughly 280,000 clones; roughly nine tenths were seen once. This rearrangement joins TRBV5-8 to TRBJ2-3, with D perhaps TRBD2 (5 bases). The receptor comes from a man aged 50-59 years with acute or convalescent COVID-19. Input material: peripheral blood. The CDR3 spells CASSSGEDTQYF. CDR3 nucleotide sequence: TGTGCCAGCAGCTCCGGGGAAGATACGCAGTATTTT.